The 23 T cell receptor beta chains reported below all come from one sample, sequenced in a study of blood T cell repertoires in COVID-19. Some clones are missing from TCRdb's copy, which holds only in-frame ones; the method was immunoSEQ multiplex PCR. The sample lists 130,000 to 150,000 clones; roughly 84% were seen once. The sequencing input was peripheral blood. The source is a human donor with acute or convalescent COVID-19. The donor label of this sample is uncertain.

The V call is TRBV3-1 (or the pseudogene TRBV3-2), the J call TRBJ1-4, with unresolved D. CDR3 length equals 15 residues. V was shortened by 1 base and J by 5 bases, with 11 bases between the two germline ends. Germline V lookup: CDR1 LGHDT, CDR2 YNNKEL (reference sequence). The CDR3 reads CASSQGLRPNEKLFF. In nucleotides, the CDR3 is TGTGCCAGCAGCCAAGGTCTCAGGCCCAATGAAAAACTGTTTTTT.

The chain links TRBV6-5 to TRBJ2-5; no reliable D call. The germline V gene has CDR1 MNHEY and CDR2 SVGAGI. The CDR3 contains 14 residues. Trimming pared 5 bases from V and 0 bases from J, leaving 10 bases between. CDR3 protein: CASSTPGHQETQYF. CDR3 nucleotides: TGTGCCAGCAGTACCCCTGGGCACCAAGAGACCCAGTACTTC.

The chain's CDR3 is CASRTGGTGGTEAFF. CDR3 nucleotides: TGTGCCAGCAGAACCGGGGGGACAGGGGGCACTGAAGCTTTCTTT. This chain joins TRBV28 and TRBJ1-1; TRBD1 matches at 11 bases. The germline gives CDR1 MDHEN, CDR2 SYDVKM. The CDR3 is 15 amino acids. The junction had 7 bases not matched to a gene; V was cut back by 6 bases and J by 4 bases.

This rearrangement joins TRBV10-3 to TRBJ2-2; 8 bases map to TRBD2. Losses at the gene ends were 3 bases for V and 6 bases for J; bases not matched to a gene: 6. The CDR3 is 15 residues long. The germline V gene encodes CDR1 ENHRY and CDR2 SYGVKD. In DNA, the CDR3 is TGTGCCATCAGTGACGGGACTAGTTCCCCCGGGGAGCTGTTTTTT. Residues: CAISDGTSSPGELFF.

V is TRBV4-2 and J is TRBJ1-5; D remains ambiguous. Per the germline V gene, CDR1 is LGHNA and CDR2 is YNFKEQ. Deletions cut 1 base from V and 7 bases from J, with 11 bases between. This CDR3 has 14 amino acids. CDR3 DNA: TGTGCCAGCAGCCAAGGGCAGGTAGGCCAGCCCCAGCATTTT. This codes for CASSQGQVGQPQHF.

The chain joins TRBV2 to TRBJ2-5; weak D call: TRBD2 (6 bases). V dropped 6 bases and J dropped 0 bases, with 14 bases sitting between them. CDR1 is SNHLY and CDR2 is FYNNEI in the germline V gene. The CDR3 covers 15 residues. In DNA form, the CDR3 reads TGTGCCAGCAGCTTCGGGGGAGGTAACCAAGAGACCCAGTACTTC. This gives the protein CASSFGGGNQETQYF. The full variable domain, in which reference TRBV2 and TRBJ2-5 provide the parts outside the CDR3, is EPEVTQTPSHQVTQMGQEVILRCVPISNHLYFYWYRQILGQKVEFLVSFYNNEISEKSEIFDDQFSVERPDGSNFTLKIRSTKLEDSAMYFCASSFGGGNQETQYFGPGTRLLVL.

The chain couples TRBV27 to TRBJ2-7; 7 bases match TRBD1. Germline values: CDR1 MNHEY, CDR2 SMNVEV (reference sequence). J was trimmed by 5 bases and V by 10 bases; bases with no gene match: 11. This CDR3 comprises 13 residues. The CDR3 here is CATRTGNTNEQYF. DNA for the CDR3: TGTGCCACCCGGACAGGAAATACTAACGAGCAGTACTTC.

This clone showed up just a few times. The rearrangement links TRBV6-6 to TRBJ1-1; D is possibly TRBD1 (5 bases). The V gene lost 7 bases and the J gene lost 4 bases, with 16 bases spanning the gap. The CDR3 consists of 14 residues. Germline V CDR1 and CDR2: MNHNY, SVGAGI (reference sequence). The CDR3 spells CASNLSWGGTEAFF. The CDR3 coding sequence is TGTGCCAGCAACCTTTCGTGGGGGGGCACTGAAGCTTTCTTT.

In this sample, this clone turned up a few times. The V gene is TRBV7-9, the J gene TRBJ1-2, with D unclear. V was cut by 2 bases and J by 3 bases, with 16 bases left in between. The CDR3 is made up of 16 amino acids. Germline values: CDR1 SEHNR, CDR2 FQNEAQ (reference sequence). The chain's CDR3 is CASSLRGSGSDYGYTF. DNA of the CDR3: TGTGCCAGCAGCTTACGCGGGTCGGGGAGCGACTATGGCTACACCTTC.

The gene calls are TRBV10-3 and TRBJ1-3; 9 bases map to TRBD1. Germline V lookup: CDR1 ENHRY, CDR2 SYGVKD. With V trimmed by 6 bases and J by 0 bases, 3 bases remained unmatched. The CDR3 is 15 amino acids. CDR3 in amino acids: CAIRGQGISGNTIYF. CDR3 nucleotide sequence: TGTGCCATCAGAGGACAGGGGATCTCTGGAAACACCATATATTTT.

V and J are TRBV2 and TRBJ2-5; D is undetermined. Germline CDR1 SNHLY, CDR2 FYNNEI. V was shortened by 2 bases and J by 2 bases, with 6 bases between the two germline ends. The CDR3 sequence is 13 residues long. CDR3 loop: CASSEWSQETQYF. CDR3 DNA: TGTGCCAGCAGTGAATGGAGTCAAGAGACCCAGTACTTC.

J is TRBJ1-1 and V is TRBV5-1; TRBD1 matches at 9 bases. This CDR3 region has 15 residues. The germline V gene has CDR1 SGHRS and CDR2 YFSETQ. Trimming took 4 bases from V and 3 from J; bases not matched to a gene: 7. CDR3 in amino acids: CASSRTTGGDTEAFF. The CDR3 coding sequence is TGCGCCAGCAGCCGGACGACAGGGGGTGACACTGAAGCTTTCTTT.

The CDR3 region is CASSPGLSDIQYF. The CDR3 region has the DNA TGTGCCAGCAGTCCCGGACTATCGGACATTCAGTACTTC. V usage is TRBV27 and J usage is TRBJ2-4; TRBD2 might be the D (6 bases). Germline assignment: CDR1 MNHEY and CDR2 SMNVEV (reference sequence). V lost 5 bases to trimming and J lost 8 bases, with 13 bases between them. The CDR3 length is 13 residues.

The V and J genes are TRBV6-2 or TRBV6-3 and TRBJ2-7, with 12 positions matching TRBD1. The CDR3 extends over 14 amino acids. The junction had 6 bases not matched to a gene; V was cut back by 5 bases and J by 7 bases. The germline V gene encodes CDR1 MNHEY and CDR2 SVGEGT. The CDR3 reads CASSTGTGGNEQYV. The DNA of the CDR3 is TGTGCCAGCAGTACCGGGACAGGGGGCAATGAGCAGTACGTC.

The chain has TRBV19 and TRBJ2-5; 10 positions agree with TRBD1. Per germline, CDR1 LNHDA and CDR2 SQIVND (reference sequence). This CDR3 has 15 amino acids. V trimming: 5 bases; J trimming: 2 bases; junction bases outside the gene matches: 5. CDR3 amino acids: CASSYRDRGQETQYF. CDR3 nucleotides: TGTGCCAGTAGTTACCGGGACAGGGGACAAGAGACCCAGTACTTC.

This clone was counted only a few times. The chain has TRBV4-2 and TRBJ2-1; 8 positions agree with TRBD1. The ends lost 4 bases at V and 7 bases at J; junction bases unmatched: 6. The V gene's germline CDR1 is LGHNA and CDR2 YNFKEQ. CDR3 length: 14 amino acids. The CDR3 is CASSRSDRDNEQFF. The CDR3 coding sequence is TGTGCCAGCAGCCGATCGGACAGGGATAATGAGCAGTTCTTC.

The chain joins TRBV11-2 to TRBJ1-6; D unresolved. Trimming took off 0 bases at V and 4 bases at J, with 7 bases between the two ends. This CDR3 contains 15 residues. Germline lookup yields CDR1 SGHAT and CDR2 FQNNGV. The CDR3 here is CASSLDRRYNSPLHF. For the CDR3, the DNA is TGTGCCAGCAGCTTAGATCGCAGGTATAATTCACCCCTCCACTTT.

The chain is built from TRBV7-2 and TRBJ1-1; 7 bases are shared with TRBD1. The J segment lost 6 bases and the V segment lost 5 bases, leaving 9 bases of the junction unmatched. Germline CDR1 reads SGHTA; CDR2 reads FQGNSA. This CDR3 comprises 14 residues. As DNA, the CDR3 is TGTGCCAGCAGCGCGCGACAGGGTAGGGCTGAAGCTTTCTTT. This translates into CASSARQGRAEAFF. The full variable domain, with the rest looked up from reference TRBV7-2 and TRBJ1-1, is GAGVSQSPSNKVTEKGKDVELRCDPISGHTALYWYRQSLGQGLEFLIYFQGNSAPDKSGLPSDRFSAERTGGSVSTLTIQRTQQEDSAVYLCASSARQGRAEAFFGQGTRLTVV.

The chain employs TRBV7-8 and TRBJ1-1, with a weak D call TRBD1 (6 bases). Germline-derived CDR1 and CDR2 are SGHVS and FQNEAQ. The CDR3 loop spans 17 amino acids. V dropped 1 base and J dropped 5 bases, with 20 bases sitting between them. CDR3 bases: TGTGCCAGCAGCTTAGTTTGGGGGCTAGGGAGTGAGACTGAAGCTTTCTTT. It translates to CASSLVWGLGSETEAFF.

The chain is built from TRBV5-1 and TRBJ2-3; 7 positions agree with TRBD2. J lost 2 bases, V lost 5 bases, and 11 bases had no gene match. In germline, CDR1 is SGHRS, CDR2 YFSETQ. This CDR3 spans 16 amino acids. In DNA, the CDR3 is TGCGCCAGCAGTAATGGAAAGCGGGGAAACACAGATACGCAGTATTTT. It is translated as CASSNGKRGNTDTQYF.

V usage is TRBV14 and J usage is TRBJ2-3, with TRBD2 matching over 7 bases. J lost 0 bases, V lost 0 bases, and 6 bases had no gene match. This CDR3 is built from 17 residues. CDR1 is SGHDN, CDR2 FVKESK, per germline. Here the CDR3 reads CASSQEGGRASTDTQYF. CDR3 nucleotide sequence: TGTGCCAGCAGCCAAGAAGGAGGGAGGGCCAGCACAGATACGCAGTATTTT.

CDR3 residues: CASSYSGTEEETQYF. CDR3 in DNA: TGTGCCAGCAGTTACTCCGGGACAGAGGAAGAGACCCAGTACTTC. V and J are TRBV6-5 and TRBJ2-5, with 7 nucleotides matching TRBD1. The CDR3 has 15 residues. Trimming took 0 bases from V and 3 from J; bases not matched to a gene: 4. The germline CDR1 and CDR2 sequences are MNHEY and SVGAGI.

The J gene is TRBJ2-5, the V gene TRBV9; TRBD2 matches at 7 bases. The CDR3 is made up of 15 amino acids. The V and J ends lost 2 bases and 5 bases, in that order; junction bases with no gene match: 9. Germline assignment: CDR1 SGDLS and CDR2 YYNGEE. For the CDR3, the DNA is TGTGCCAGCAGCGTTCGAGGACTAGTTCTGGAGACCCAGTACTTC. Amino acids: CASSVRGLVLETQYF.